The TCR beta chain under discussion was sequenced for a study of beta chain features in type 1 diabetes. Findings and caveats of the study: PCR might pick shorter templates more often, in the same way for patients and controls.

The whole isolated RNA underwent reverse transcription, so sequencing captured expressed TCRB transcripts. The method was immunoSEQ multiplex PCR; TCRdb's version includes in-frame clones alone and lacks a portion of them. Seen here are 900,000 or so clones, 15% to 20% observed once, and the top ten hold 0.02% to 0.025%. This clone was detected a few times. Its antigen is not known. The identical CDR3 is also encoded by other nucleotide sequences in the sample. The ends were cut back, 4 bases at V and 2 bases at J, with 9 bases in the middle. Germline CDR1 reads SGDLS; CDR2 reads YYNGEE. CDR3 length: 13 amino acids.

The sequence derives from a woman between 18 and 29 years old in good health. This rearrangement joins TRBV9 to TRBJ2-5; D is perhaps TRBD1 (6 bases). The sample taken for sequencing was naive CD4+ T cells from blood. DNA of the CDR3: TGTGCCAGCAGCCAAGGGGGACAAGAGACCCAGTACTTC. Amino acids: CASSQGGQETQYF. The entire variable domain, with the rest obtained from reference TRBV9 and TRBJ2-5, is as follows: DSGVTQTPKHLITATGQRVTLRCSPRSGDLSVYWYQQSLDQGLQFLIQYYNGEERAKGNILERFSAQQFPDLHSELNLSSLELGDSALYFCASSQGGQETQYFGPGTRLLVL.